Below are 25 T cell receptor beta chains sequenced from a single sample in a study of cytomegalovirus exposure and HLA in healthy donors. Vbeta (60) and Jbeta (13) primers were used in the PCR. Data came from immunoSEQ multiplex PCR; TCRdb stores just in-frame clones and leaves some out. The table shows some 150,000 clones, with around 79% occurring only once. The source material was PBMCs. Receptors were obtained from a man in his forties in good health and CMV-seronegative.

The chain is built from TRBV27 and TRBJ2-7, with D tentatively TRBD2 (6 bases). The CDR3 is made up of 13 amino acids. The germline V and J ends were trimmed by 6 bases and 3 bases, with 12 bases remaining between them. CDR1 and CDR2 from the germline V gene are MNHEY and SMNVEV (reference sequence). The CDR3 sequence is CASSGRGLYEQYF. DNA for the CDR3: TGTGCCAGCAGCGGACGGGGACTCTACGAGCAGTACTTC.

DNA of the CDR3: TGTGCCAGCAGCTTAGCGATTCGCGGGACGCCCTACGAGCAGTACTTC. This translates into CASSLAIRGTPYEQYF. The rearrangement links TRBV7-2 to TRBJ2-7; the D gene is possibly TRBD2 (6 bases). The CDR3 loop spans 16 amino acids. The germline V gene has CDR1 SGHTA and CDR2 FQGNSA. With 0 bases removed from V and 2 bases from J, the gap between germline ends came to 14 bases.

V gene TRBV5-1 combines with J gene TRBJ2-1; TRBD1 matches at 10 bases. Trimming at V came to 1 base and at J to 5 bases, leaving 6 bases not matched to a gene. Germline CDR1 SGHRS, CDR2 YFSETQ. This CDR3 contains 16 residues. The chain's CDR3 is CASSLFFGTGDNEQFF. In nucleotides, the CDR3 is TGCGCCAGCAGCTTGTTTTTTGGGACAGGGGACAATGAGCAGTTCTTC.

CDR3 coding DNA: TGTGCCAGCAGCTGGCCTGGGACTAGCGAAAACAATGAGCAGTTCTTC. It specifies CASSWPGTSENNEQFF. The chain links TRBV7-6 to TRBJ2-1; 10 nucleotides match TRBD2. The V and J ends lost 4 bases and 5 bases, in that order; junction bases with no gene match: 8. CDR3 length equals 16 residues. Germline assignment: CDR1 SGHVS and CDR2 FNYEAQ.

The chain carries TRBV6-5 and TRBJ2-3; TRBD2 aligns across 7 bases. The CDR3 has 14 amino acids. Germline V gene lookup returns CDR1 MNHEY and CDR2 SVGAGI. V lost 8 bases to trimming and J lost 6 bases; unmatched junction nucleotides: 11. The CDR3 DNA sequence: TGTGCCAGCGTAGGGTGGCGGGAGAGCGATACGCAGTATTTT. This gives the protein CASVGWRESDTQYF.

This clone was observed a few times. For the CDR3, the DNA is TGTGCCAGCAGTTACTCGACTGCCAGGGGGACCCAGTACTTC. Its protein is CASSYSTARGTQYF. The chain employs TRBV6-5 and TRBJ2-5; TRBD1 is a possible D gene (6 bases). The CDR3 consists of 14 residues. Germline CDR1 MNHEY, CDR2 SVGAGI. With 0 bases removed from V and 7 bases from J, the gap between germline ends came to 12 bases.

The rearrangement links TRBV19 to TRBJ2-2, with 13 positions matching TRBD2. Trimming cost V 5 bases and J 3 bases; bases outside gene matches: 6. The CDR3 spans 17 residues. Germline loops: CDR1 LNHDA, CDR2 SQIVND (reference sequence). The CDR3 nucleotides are TGTGCCAGTAGTGCCCGACTAGCGGGAGGTTACACCGGGGAGCTGTTTTTT. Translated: CASSARLAGGYTGELFF.

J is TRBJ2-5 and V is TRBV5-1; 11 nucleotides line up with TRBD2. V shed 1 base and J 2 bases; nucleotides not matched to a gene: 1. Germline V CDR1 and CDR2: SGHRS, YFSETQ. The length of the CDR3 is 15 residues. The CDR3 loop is CASSLTSGSQETQYF. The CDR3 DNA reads TGCGCCAGCAGCTTGACTAGCGGGAGTCAAGAGACCCAGTACTTC.

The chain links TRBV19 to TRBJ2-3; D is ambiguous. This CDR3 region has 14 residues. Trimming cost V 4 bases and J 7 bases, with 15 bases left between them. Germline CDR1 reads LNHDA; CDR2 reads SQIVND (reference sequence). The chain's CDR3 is CASSTPIEEHTQYF. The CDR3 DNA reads TGTGCCAGTAGTACCCCCATCGAGGAACATACGCAGTATTTT. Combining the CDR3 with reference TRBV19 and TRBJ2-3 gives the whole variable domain DGGITQSPKYLFRKEGQNVTLSCEQNLNHDAMYWYRQDPGQGLRLIYYSQIVNDFQKGDIAEGYSVSREKKESFPLTVTSAQKNPTAFYLCASSTPIEEHTQYFGPGTRLTVL.

The CDR3 here is CASSITVNTEAFF. CDR3 nucleotides: TGTGCCAGTAGTATAACGGTGAACACTGAAGCTTTCTTT. This chain uses TRBV19 with TRBJ1-1, with D unresolved. Germline V lookup: CDR1 LNHDA, CDR2 SQIVND (reference sequence). The CDR3 spans 13 residues. V lost 2 bases and J lost 0, with 4 bases in between.

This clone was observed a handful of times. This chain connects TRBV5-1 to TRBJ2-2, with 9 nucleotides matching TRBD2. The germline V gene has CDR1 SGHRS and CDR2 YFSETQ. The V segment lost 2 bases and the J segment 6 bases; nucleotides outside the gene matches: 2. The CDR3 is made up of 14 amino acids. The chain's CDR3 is CASSFGTSPGELFF. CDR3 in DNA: TGCGCCAGCAGCTTCGGGACTAGCCCCGGGGAGCTGTTTTTT.

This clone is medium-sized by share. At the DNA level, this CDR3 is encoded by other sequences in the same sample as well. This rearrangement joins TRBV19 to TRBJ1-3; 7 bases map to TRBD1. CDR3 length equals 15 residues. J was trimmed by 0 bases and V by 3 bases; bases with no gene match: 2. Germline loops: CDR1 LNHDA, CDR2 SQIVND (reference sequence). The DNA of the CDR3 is TGTGCCAGTAGTATCGGGACAGCCTCTGGAAACACCATATATTTT. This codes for CASSIGTASGNTIYF. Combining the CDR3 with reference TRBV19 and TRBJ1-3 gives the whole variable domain DGGITQSPKYLFRKEGQNVTLSCEQNLNHDAMYWYRQDPGQGLRLIYYSQIVNDFQKGDIAEGYSVSREKKESFPLTVTSAQKNPTAFYLCASSIGTASGNTIYFGEGSWLTVV.

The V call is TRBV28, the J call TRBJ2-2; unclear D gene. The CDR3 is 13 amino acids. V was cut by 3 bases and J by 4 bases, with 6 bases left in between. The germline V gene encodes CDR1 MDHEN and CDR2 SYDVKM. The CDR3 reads CASSLRITGELFF. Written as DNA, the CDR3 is TGTGCCAGCAGTTTGCGGATCACCGGGGAGCTGTTTTTT.

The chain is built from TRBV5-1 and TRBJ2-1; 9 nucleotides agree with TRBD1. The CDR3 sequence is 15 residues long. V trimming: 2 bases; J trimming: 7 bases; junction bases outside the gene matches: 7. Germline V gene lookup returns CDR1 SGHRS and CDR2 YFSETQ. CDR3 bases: TGCGCCAGCAGCTTCAGGGACAGGGAGGTAAATGAGCAGTTCTTC. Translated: CASSFRDREVNEQFF.

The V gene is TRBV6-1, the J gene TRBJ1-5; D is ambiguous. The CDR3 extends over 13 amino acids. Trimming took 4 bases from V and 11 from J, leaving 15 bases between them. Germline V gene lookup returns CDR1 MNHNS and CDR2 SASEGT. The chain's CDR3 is CASSVTEPSAQHF. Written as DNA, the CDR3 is TGTGCCAGCAGTGTGACTGAGCCCTCAGCCCAGCATTTT.

The CDR3 region has the DNA TGTGCCAGCAGCCTACGGGCTAGCGTCTACGAGCAGTACTTC. This sequence encodes CASSLRASVYEQYF. The V and J genes are TRBV11-2 and TRBJ2-7, with D tentatively TRBD2 (6 bases). V was clipped by 5 bases and J by 3 bases, with 14 bases between them. CDR1 SGHAT and CDR2 FQNNGV come from the germline V gene. There are 14 residues in the CDR3.

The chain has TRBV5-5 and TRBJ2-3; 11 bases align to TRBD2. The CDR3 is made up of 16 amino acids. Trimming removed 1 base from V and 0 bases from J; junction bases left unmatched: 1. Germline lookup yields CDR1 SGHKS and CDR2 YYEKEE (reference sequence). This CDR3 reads CASSLLAGGSTDTQYF. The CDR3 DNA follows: TGTGCCAGCAGCTTGCTAGCGGGAGGAAGCACAGATACGCAGTATTTT.

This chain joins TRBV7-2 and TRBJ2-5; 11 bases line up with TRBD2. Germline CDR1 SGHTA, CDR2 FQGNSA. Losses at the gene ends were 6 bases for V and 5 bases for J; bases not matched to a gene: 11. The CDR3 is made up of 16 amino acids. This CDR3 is CASSGIAGGRAETQYF. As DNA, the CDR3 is TGTGCCAGCAGTGGGATAGCGGGAGGGCGGGCGGAGACCCAGTACTTC.

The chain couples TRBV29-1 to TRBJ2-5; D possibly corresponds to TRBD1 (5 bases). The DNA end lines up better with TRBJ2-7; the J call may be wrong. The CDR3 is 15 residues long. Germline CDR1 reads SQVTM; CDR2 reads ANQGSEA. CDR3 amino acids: CSVVGQGARSYEQYF. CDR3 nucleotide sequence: TGCAGCGTTGTCGGTCAGGGTGCCCGCTCCTACGAGCAGTACTTC.

DNA of the CDR3: TGTGCCAGCAGGGGGGGGGCGCGGACCGGGGAGCTGTTTTTT. Translated, it gives CASRGGARTGELFF. V gene TRBV28 combines with J gene TRBJ2-2; TRBD2 is a possible D gene (7 bases). The V gene lost 6 bases and the J gene lost 5 bases, with 13 bases spanning the gap. Per germline, CDR1 MDHEN and CDR2 SYDVKM. The CDR3 is 14 amino acids.

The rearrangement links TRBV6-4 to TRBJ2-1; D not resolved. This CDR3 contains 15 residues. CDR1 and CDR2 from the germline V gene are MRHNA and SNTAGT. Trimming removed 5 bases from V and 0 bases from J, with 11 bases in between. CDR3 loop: CASSSSASSYNEQFF. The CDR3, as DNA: TGTGCCAGCAGTTCGAGTGCCTCCTCCTACAATGAGCAGTTCTTC.

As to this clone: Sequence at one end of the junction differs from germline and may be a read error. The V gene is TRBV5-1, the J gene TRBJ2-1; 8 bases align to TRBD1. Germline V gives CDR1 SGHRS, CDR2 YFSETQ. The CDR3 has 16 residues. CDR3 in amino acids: CASSLGLTGAYNEQFF. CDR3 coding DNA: TGCGCCAGCAGCTTGGGTCTGACAGGGGCTTACAATGAACAGTTCTTC. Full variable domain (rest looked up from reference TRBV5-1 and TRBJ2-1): KAGVTQTPRYLIKTRGQQVTLSCSPISGHRSVSWYQQTPGQGLQFLFEYFSETQRNKGNFPGRFSGRQFSNSRSEMNVSTLELGDSALYLCASSLGLTGAYNEQFFGPGTRLTVL.

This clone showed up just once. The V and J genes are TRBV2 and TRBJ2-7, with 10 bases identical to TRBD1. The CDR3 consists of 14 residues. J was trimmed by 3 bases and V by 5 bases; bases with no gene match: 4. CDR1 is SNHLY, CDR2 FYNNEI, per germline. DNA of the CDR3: TGTGCCAGCAGTCAGGACAGGGGGTACTACGAGCAGTACTTC. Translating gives CASSQDRGYYEQYF.

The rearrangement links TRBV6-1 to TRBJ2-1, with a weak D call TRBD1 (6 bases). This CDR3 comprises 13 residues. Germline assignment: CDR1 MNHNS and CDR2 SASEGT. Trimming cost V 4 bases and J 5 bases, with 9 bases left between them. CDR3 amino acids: CASSATGNNEQFF. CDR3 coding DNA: TGTGCCAGCAGTGCGACAGGTAACAATGAGCAGTTCTTC.

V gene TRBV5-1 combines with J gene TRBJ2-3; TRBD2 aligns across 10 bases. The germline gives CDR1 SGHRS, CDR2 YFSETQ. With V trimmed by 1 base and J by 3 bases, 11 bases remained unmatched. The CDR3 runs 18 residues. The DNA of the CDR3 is TGCGCCAGCAGCTTGCTGGCTAGCGGGAGAGTTGGAACAGATACGCAGTATTTT. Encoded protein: CASSLLASGRVGTDTQYF.